This entry lists 8 T cell receptor beta chains sequenced from one sample in a study of blood T cell repertoires in COVID-19. The data were produced by immunoSEQ multiplex PCR, yet TCRdb's version contains in-frame clones alone and is incomplete. Found here are about 140,000 clones, 70% to 85% of them singletons; the top ten hold around 4%. The specimen sequenced was peripheral blood. These receptors originate from a man between 60 and 75 years old with acute or convalescent COVID-19.

V and J are TRBV5-5 and TRBJ1-2; 8 nucleotides align to TRBD1. The trim removed 5 bases at V and 2 bases at J, leaving 5 bases unmatched. Germline V gives CDR1 SGHKS, CDR2 YYEKEE (reference sequence). This CDR3 has 14 amino acids. This CDR3 reads CASRPPGGNYGYTF. The CDR3, as DNA: TGTGCCAGCAGACCTCCAGGGGGCAACTATGGCTACACCTTC.

The chain recombines TRBV5-6 with TRBJ1-5; D not certain. The CDR3 consists of 14 residues. CDR1 is SGHDT and CDR2 is YYEEEE in the germline V gene. V was trimmed by 2 bases and J by 0 bases, leaving 6 bases between them. The chain's CDR3 is CASSFAASNQPQHF. The CDR3, as DNA: TGTGCCAGCAGCTTCGCGGCTAGCAATCAGCCCCAGCATTTT.

V gene TRBV9 combines with J gene TRBJ2-6; D gene ambiguous. Germline CDR1 is SGDLS and CDR2 is YYNGEE. The CDR3 covers 16 residues. Trimming took 4 bases from V and 0 from J, leaving 11 bases between them. The CDR3 loop reads CASSSRGFSGANVLTF. The CDR3 DNA sequence: TGTGCCAGCAGCTCTCGAGGATTCTCTGGGGCCAACGTCCTGACTTTC.

J is TRBJ1-2 and V is TRBV19, with unresolved D. Germline CDR1 and CDR2: LNHDA and SQIVND (reference sequence). V was shortened by 5 bases and J by 4 bases, with 17 bases between the two germline ends. The CDR3 runs 15 residues. The CDR3 loop is CASSQGSGYTYGYTF. The CDR3 DNA is TGTGCCAGTAGTCAAGGTTCGGGGTACACCTATGGCTACACCTTC.

The rearrangement uses TRBV10-3 and TRBJ1-6, with 9 bases identical to TRBD1. The ends lost 10 bases at V and 7 bases at J; junction bases unmatched: 11. The CDR3 contains 15 residues. Germline assignment: CDR1 ENHRY and CDR2 SYGVKD. The CDR3 sequence is CASTDRGSPNSPLHF. The CDR3, as DNA: TGTGCCAGTACGGACAGGGGCTCACCGAATTCACCCCTCCACTTT.

The genes are TRBV9 and TRBJ1-1; 8 bases fit TRBD1. V shed 3 bases, J shed 4 bases, and the junction held 5 bases outside the gene matches. Germline V CDR1 and CDR2: SGDLS, YYNGEE. The CDR3 sequence is 14 residues long. CDR3 nucleotides: TGTGCCAGCAGCGGCCGGACAGGGACCACTGAAGCTTTCTTT. Translation gives CASSGRTGTTEAFF. The entire variable domain, with the rest obtained from reference TRBV9 and TRBJ1-1, is as follows: DSGVTQTPKHLITATGQRVTLRCSPRSGDLSVYWYQQSLDQGLQFLIQYYNGEERAKGNILERFSAQQFPDLHSELNLSSLELGDSALYFCASSGRTGTTEAFFGQGTRLTVV.

V and J are TRBV3-1 (or the pseudogene TRBV3-2) and TRBJ1-3, with D perhaps TRBD1 (5 bases). The CDR3 runs to 13 residues. Per germline, CDR1 LGHDT and CDR2 YNNKEL (reference sequence). Trimming removed 6 bases from V and 4 bases from J, with 10 bases in between. The CDR3 is CASRPPGGNTIYF. The CDR3 region has the DNA TGTGCCAGCAGACCGCCAGGGGGAAACACCATATATTTT.

The rearrangement uses TRBV28 and TRBJ2-2, with TRBD1 matching 8 bases. The CDR3 spans 16 residues. Germline V gene sequence: CDR1 MDHEN, CDR2 SYDVKM. The trim removed 1 base at V and 5 bases at J, leaving 6 bases unmatched. The CDR3 loop is CASSLLTGVGTGELFF. CDR3 nucleotides: TGTGCCAGCAGTTTATTGACAGGGGTTGGAACCGGGGAGCTGTTTTTT.